Below, 16 T cell receptor beta chains from the same sample are listed, as sequenced in a study of blood T cell repertoires in COVID-19. TCRdb's table, derived via immunoSEQ multiplex PCR, lists solely in-frame clones and lacks some. Among 400,000 to 450,000 clones listed, roughly 89% were seen once. The sequenced material came from peripheral blood. The receptors shown here come from a woman aged 25-40 years with active or convalescent COVID-19.

The chain couples TRBV14 to TRBJ2-3, with TRBD2 matching 15 bases. Losses at the gene ends were 1 base for V and 4 bases for J; bases not matched to a gene: 9. The germline V gene has CDR1 SGHDN and CDR2 FVKESK. CDR3 length: 19 residues. CDR3 nucleotides: TGTGCCAGCAGCCAAGTCGGACTAGCGGGAGGGCATTGGGCAGATACGCAGTATTTT. Protein: CASSQVGLAGGHWADTQYF.

Remarks on this clone: Other nucleotide sequences in the sample specify the same CDR3. The V gene is TRBV6-5, the J gene TRBJ2-5, with TRBD1 matching over 8 bases. There are 15 residues in the CDR3. Per germline, CDR1 MNHEY and CDR2 SVGAGI. V shed 0 bases, J shed 5 bases, and the junction held 5 bases outside the gene matches. The CDR3 loop reads CASSYSAGGGETQYF. The CDR3 DNA is TGTGCCAGCAGTTACTCTGCAGGGGGCGGGGAGACCCAGTACTTC.

The V gene is TRBV5-6, the J gene TRBJ1-1, with D tentatively TRBD1 (5 bases). The CDR3 has 15 residues. Germline V gene lookup returns CDR1 SGHDT and CDR2 YYEEEE. V was clipped by 0 bases and J by 1 base, with 10 bases between them. CDR3 protein: CASSLGGGRNTEAFF. The CDR3 coding sequence is TGTGCCAGCAGCTTGGGCGGGGGGAGGAACACTGAAGCTTTCTTT.

The V call is TRBV7-9, the J call TRBJ2-1; 12 bases align to TRBD2. This CDR3 is built from 14 residues. V was clipped by 5 bases and J by 9 bases; unmatched bases: 5. Germline CDR1 and CDR2: SEHNR and FQNEAQ (reference sequence). CDR3 sequence reads: CASSRLAGVGEQFF. Written as DNA, the CDR3 is TGTGCCAGCAGCCGACTAGCGGGAGTAGGTGAGCAGTTCTTC.

In regard to this clone: Different DNA sequences within this sample yield the same CDR3. V gene TRBV28 combines with J gene TRBJ1-1; TRBD1 aligns across 11 bases. Per germline, CDR1 MDHEN and CDR2 SYDVKM. With 6 bases clipped from V and 5 bases from J, the junction kept 8 bases outside the gene matches. The CDR3 loop spans 15 amino acids. In DNA form, the CDR3 reads TGTGCCAGCAGCCGCTCGGGACAGGGGGGGACTGAAGCTTTCTTT. Translated: CASSRSGQGGTEAFF.

This clone was seen more than once but under ten times. The rearrangement links TRBV14 to TRBJ1-1; D remains ambiguous. Trimming took off 4 bases at V and 4 bases at J, with 10 bases between the two ends. The CDR3 runs 13 residues. CDR1 and CDR2 (germline): SGHDN, FVKESK. In DNA form, the CDR3 reads TGTGCCAGCAGCCCCACGTCGGTCACTGAAGCTTTCTTT. It encodes CASSPTSVTEAFF.

The chain is built from TRBV6-5 and TRBJ1-1; 8 bases line up with TRBD1. CDR3 length: 13 amino acids. Germline CDR1 reads MNHEY; CDR2 reads SVGAGI. Trimming at V came to 7 bases and at J to 8 bases, leaving 9 bases not matched to a gene. The CDR3 is CASIGQGMSEAFF. CDR3 DNA: TGTGCCAGCATCGGACAGGGAATGTCCGAAGCTTTCTTT.

CDR3 in DNA: TGTGCCAGCAGTTACTCGGCTTCAGTTAATCAGCCCCAGCATTTT. This translates into CASSYSASVNQPQHF. This chain uses TRBV6-6 with TRBJ1-5, with D hard to call. V was cut by 0 bases and J by 4 bases, with 10 bases left in between. Germline V gene sequence: CDR1 MNHNY, CDR2 SVGAGI (reference sequence). The CDR3 loop spans 15 amino acids.

The chain joins TRBV23-1 to TRBJ1-2, with D maybe TRBD1 (5 bases). TRBV23-1 carries the ORF label, with uncertain function. This CDR3 has 12 amino acids. V was shortened by 2 bases and J by 4 bases, with 5 bases between the two germline ends. The CDR3 protein is CASSQRGYGYTF. The CDR3 DNA reads TGCGCCAGCAGTCAAAGGGGCTATGGCTACACCTTC.

CDR3 protein: CASSLAGESSGNTIYF. In DNA form, the CDR3 reads TGCGCCAGCAGCTTGGCCGGGGAAAGCTCTGGAAACACCATATATTTT. The V gene is TRBV5-1, the J gene TRBJ1-3; D unclear. V was clipped by 0 bases and J by 0 bases, with 10 bases between them. CDR3 length: 16 amino acids. Germline values: CDR1 SGHRS, CDR2 YFSETQ.

The chain joins TRBV2 to TRBJ1-1, with D perhaps TRBD1 (6 bases). V lost 11 bases to trimming and J lost 1 base, with 17 bases between them. Germline V gene lookup returns CDR1 SNHLY and CDR2 FYNNEI. The CDR3 consists of 14 residues. CDR3 nucleotides: TGTGCCCAAAGCACAGGGCGAACGAACACTGAAGCTTTCTTT. Its protein is CAQSTGRTNTEAFF.

The chain is built from TRBV6-1 and TRBJ1-4; 8 bases agree with TRBD1. CDR1 and CDR2 (germline): MNHNS, SASEGT. The CDR3 sequence is 18 residues long. The trim removed 2 bases at V and 5 bases at J, leaving 13 bases unmatched. In nucleotides, the CDR3 is TGTGCCAGCAGTGAAAGGGGGACAGGCCGGACGCCGAATGAAAAACTGTTTTTT. Translating it yields CASSERGTGRTPNEKLFF.

Regarding this clone: The same CDR3 also results from other DNA sequences found in this sample. The V and J genes are TRBV5-1 and TRBJ2-1; 15 bases map to TRBD2. The CDR3 spans 16 residues. Losses at the gene ends were 4 bases for V and 4 bases for J; bases not matched to a gene: 3. Germline values: CDR1 SGHRS, CDR2 YFSETQ. The CDR3 loop reads CASSLGLAGGYNEQFF. CDR3 nucleotides: TGCGCCAGCAGCCTGGGACTAGCGGGAGGTTACAATGAGCAGTTCTTC.

The gene calls are TRBV28 and TRBJ1-5, with D perhaps matching TRBD1 (6 bases). V gave up 11 bases and J gave up 1 base, with 9 bases separating them. The length of the CDR3 is 12 residues. CDR1 and CDR2 (germline): MDHEN, SYDVKM. The DNA of the CDR3 is TGTGCCGGTCAGGGGAGCAATCAGCCCCAGCATTTT. It specifies CAGQGSNQPQHF.

CDR3: CASSARSRGRIYEQYF. As DNA, the CDR3 is TGTGCCAGCAGCGCTCGATCCAGGGGGCGGATCTACGAGCAGTACTTC. V gene TRBV3-1 (or the pseudogene TRBV3-2) combines with J gene TRBJ2-7; 8 positions agree with TRBD1. V was clipped by 5 bases and J by 3 bases; unmatched bases: 12. Germline V gives CDR1 LGHDT, CDR2 YNNKEL (reference sequence). The CDR3 is 16 residues long.

The V and J genes are TRBV6-5 and TRBJ2-7, with 7 bases matching TRBD1. The J segment lost 3 bases and the V segment lost 6 bases, leaving 8 bases of the junction unmatched. CDR1 MNHEY and CDR2 SVGAGI come from the germline V gene. The CDR3 spans 14 residues. CDR3 nucleotide sequence: TGTGCCAGCAGCCATCACCGGGACAGCTACGAGCAGTACTTC. This gives the protein CASSHHRDSYEQYF.